This record looks at one T cell receptor beta chain sequence and its context. This sample is part of a study of cytomegalovirus exposure and HLA in healthy donors. Vbeta (60) and Jbeta (13) primers were used in the PCR. Profiled with immunoSEQ multiplex PCR; TCRdb holds only in-frame clones, not every one. The table has about 100,000 clones, 70% to 80% seen once. Those who donated were healthy bone marrow donors. Germline V gene data show CDR1 as KGHSH and CDR2 as LQKENI. The J segment lost 5 bases and the V segment lost 4 bases, leaving 7 bases of the junction unmatched. The CDR3 covers 16 residues. The sequence was obtained from a female donor in good health and CMV-seropositive. Material: PBMCs. This sequence joins TRBV18 and TRBJ1-6, with TRBD1 matching over 8 bases. This CDR3 reads CASSRWTGNNNSPLHF. CDR3 nucleotide sequence: TGTGCCAGCTCACGGTGGACAGGGAATAATAATTCACCCCTCCACTTT.